Sequencing of this TCR beta chain was carried out in a study of T cells expressing NK-cell markers. Study details: Most of the eight sequenced donors were HCMV-seropositive; one was seronegative. General study points: Of CD8+ T cells, about 1.0-8% belonged to dominant NKG2C+ clonotypes in more than five donors.

From the 5' RACE reads, TCRdb lists one entry per CDR3 protein and no DNA. This sample's table has about 300,000 distinct CDR3 sequences. Worth noting for this clonotype: The antigen remains unidentified.

CDR3 length equals 14 residues. Germline lookup yields CDR1 SGHKS and CDR2 YYEKEE (reference sequence). The chain recombines TRBV5-5 with TRBJ1-6; the D gene TCRdb calls, TRBD1, cannot be checked with no DNA. The sequenced sample consisted of blood T cells: a sorted CD56 or NKG2C T cell subset, CD4+ or CD8+ T cells, or bulk PBMC T cells (not recorded which). The TCR originated in a woman between 18 and 69 years old in good health. This CDR3 reads CASSLEGANSPLHF.